These 10 T cell receptor beta chains were sequenced from one sample in a study of STAT5B mutations in CD4+ large granular lymphocyte leukemia. Assay: immunoSEQ multiplex PCR; the TCRdb copy retains only in-frame clones and omits some. The data show about 33,000 clones, approximately 74% seen once. Sequences were obtained from CD4+ T cells from blood buffy coats. Receptor source: a human donor in good health.

The J gene is TRBJ1-2, the V gene TRBV7-9, with 10 bases lining up with TRBD1. The CDR3 runs to 13 residues. V was clipped by 8 bases and J by 5 bases; unmatched bases: 5. Per the germline V gene, CDR1 is SEHNR and CDR2 is FQNEAQ (reference sequence). The CDR3 protein is CASARDRGYGYTF. The CDR3 DNA reads as TGTGCCAGCGCCCGGGACAGGGGTTATGGCTACACCTTC.

The V gene is TRBV7-7, the J gene TRBJ2-5; 7 bases match TRBD1. Germline V gene data show CDR1 as SSHAT and CDR2 as FNYEAQ (reference sequence). Trimming removed 5 bases from V and 5 bases from J; junction bases left unmatched: 5. The CDR3 is made up of 13 amino acids. The DNA for the CDR3 is TGTGCCAGCAGCCCCGACAGGGATGAGACCCAGTACTTC. Its translation is CASSPDRDETQYF.

The V gene is TRBV7-9, the J gene TRBJ1-2, with no clear D. The CDR3 length is 14 residues. The V gene's germline CDR1 is SEHNR and CDR2 FQNEAQ (reference sequence). Trimming stripped 5 bases from V and 4 bases from J, with 14 bases between. In DNA, the CDR3 is TGTGCCAGCAGCCTAAGTGGCCGGGGCTATGGCTACACCTTC. Translating gives CASSLSGRGYGYTF.

The chain carries TRBV27 and TRBJ1-2, with 7 bases fitting TRBD1. This CDR3 is built from 14 residues. Germline CDR1 MNHEY, CDR2 SMNVEV (reference sequence). V lost 5 bases to trimming and J lost 3 bases; unmatched junction nucleotides: 6. CDR3 coding DNA: TGTGCCAGCAGTCCACACACAGGGGACTATGGCTACACCTTC. Translation: CASSPHTGDYGYTF.

This chain joins TRBV19 and TRBJ2-5; D is ambiguous. The CDR3 covers 12 residues. V shed 3 bases and J shed 5 bases, with 7 bases lying between them. Germline CDR1 LNHDA, CDR2 SQIVND (reference sequence). The CDR3 coding sequence is TGTGCCAGTAGTATGACACGGGAGACCCAGTACTTC. Its protein product is CASSMTRETQYF.

The CDR3, as DNA: TGTGCCAGCAGCTTGACATTATTGGGGGGCGGATGGAATGAGCAGTTCTTC. Translation: CASSLTLLGGGWNEQFF. The gene calls are TRBV5-4 and TRBJ2-1; D is tentatively TRBD1 or TRBD2 (6 bases each). CDR1 is SGHNT and CDR2 is YYREEE in the germline V gene (reference sequence). This CDR3 comprises 17 residues. V lost 1 base to trimming and J lost 7 bases, with 21 bases between them.

This clone was counted once. J is TRBJ1-4 and V is TRBV30; D is uncertain. The germline V and J ends were trimmed by 2 bases and 0 bases, with 19 bases remaining between them. The CDR3 consists of 18 residues. Germline CDR1 reads GTSNPN; CDR2 reads SVGIG (reference sequence). The CDR3 here is CAWSLNTDSQATNEKLFF. In nucleotides, the CDR3 is TGTGCCTGGAGTCTCAACACAGACTCCCAAGCAACTAATGAAAAACTGTTTTTT.

This clone was detected only a few times. V and J are TRBV19 and TRBJ1-4, with 8 bases that match TRBD1. This CDR3 spans 14 amino acids. With V trimmed by 5 bases and J by 7 bases, 6 bases remained unmatched. CDR1 LNHDA and CDR2 SQIVND come from the germline V gene (reference sequence). Here the CDR3 reads CASSQDRGGEKLFF. The CDR3 DNA follows: TGTGCCAGTAGTCAAGACAGGGGAGGTGAAAAACTGTTTTTT.

V is TRBV7-6 and J is TRBJ1-5; TRBD1 agrees at 7 bases. The germline CDR1 and CDR2 sequences are SGHVS and FNYEAQ. Losses at the gene ends were 4 bases for V and 7 bases for J; bases not matched to a gene: 16. CDR3 length: 17 residues. CDR3 coding DNA: TGTGCCAGCAGCTCCGACCAAGGACAGGTCTTAGGACAGCCCCAGCATTTT. Translated: CASSSDQGQVLGQPQHF. Drawing the rest from reference TRBV7-6 and TRBJ1-5, the complete variable domain is GAGVSQSPRYKVTKRGQDVALRCDPISGHVSLYWYRQALGQGPEFLTYFNYEAQQDKSGLPNDRFSAERPEGSISTLTIQRTEQRDSAMYRCASSSDQGQVLGQPQHFGDGTRLSIL.

The chain is built from TRBV28 and TRBJ1-6, with a possible D match to TRBD1 (6 bases). V was pared by 4 bases and J by 8 bases, with 6 bases between. Per the germline V gene, CDR1 is MDHEN and CDR2 is SYDVKM. There are 12 residues in the CDR3. The CDR3 bases are TGTGCCAGCAGTTCAGGGGATTCACCCCTCCACTTT. This encodes CASSSGDSPLHF. The variable domain in full, with the rest retrieved from reference TRBV28 and TRBJ1-6, is DVKVTQSSRYLVKRTGEKVFLECVQDMDHENMFWYRQDPGLGLRLIYFSYDVKMKEKGDIPEGYSVSREKKERFSLILESASTNQTSMYLCASSSGDSPLHFGNGTRLTVT.